The clone carrying this T cell receptor (beta chain) occurred a few times. Recovered Cohort 3 donors showed two negative PCRs, clearance, or symptom resolution. This record belongs to a study of blood T cell repertoires in COVID-19. This CDR3 has 14 residues. Germline V gene data show CDR1 as SGHRS and CDR2 as YFSETQ. Trimming left V 6 bases short and J 3 bases short, with 13 bases between. Sequenced by immunoSEQ multiplex PCR; TCRdb stores in-frame clones only, minus some. The sample consists of around 160,000 clones, around 80% of them appearing once. This chain connects TRBV5-1 to TRBJ2-1, with D tentatively TRBD2 (5 bases). Sequencing input: PBMCs or T cells enriched from blood (not recorded which). The receptor's source is an older woman who had recovered from COVID-19. The CDR3 DNA is TGCGCCAGCACCCTCCAACTAGTCTACAATGAGCAGTTCTTC. This sequence encodes CASTLQLVYNEQFF.